The TCR beta chain described here comes from a study of blood T cells in healthy people across ages. Study-level information: Per two T cells, template switching captured roughly one barcoded beta molecule.

This clonotype showed up just a few times. A second PCR of roughly 7 to 11 cycles used a sample-barcoded 5' primer and a J-beta primer mix. One entry per CDR3 protein, called by TCRdb with MiXCR from the 5' RACE reads. In the table there are about 690,000 distinct CDR3 sequences, roughly 43% of which are singletons. The material sequenced was blood. The clonotype originates from a man older than 75 in good health.

The CDR3 region has the DNA TGTGCCAGCAGTGACCTCAGCGGGGGCCACAATGAGCAGTTCTTC. Protein product: CASSDLSGGHNEQFF. J is TRBJ2-1 and V is TRBV6-4; the match to TRBD2 covers 8 bases. J lost 5 bases, V lost 2 bases, and 5 bases had no gene match. CDR1 MRHNA and CDR2 SNTAGT come from the germline V gene. The CDR3 is made up of 15 amino acids.